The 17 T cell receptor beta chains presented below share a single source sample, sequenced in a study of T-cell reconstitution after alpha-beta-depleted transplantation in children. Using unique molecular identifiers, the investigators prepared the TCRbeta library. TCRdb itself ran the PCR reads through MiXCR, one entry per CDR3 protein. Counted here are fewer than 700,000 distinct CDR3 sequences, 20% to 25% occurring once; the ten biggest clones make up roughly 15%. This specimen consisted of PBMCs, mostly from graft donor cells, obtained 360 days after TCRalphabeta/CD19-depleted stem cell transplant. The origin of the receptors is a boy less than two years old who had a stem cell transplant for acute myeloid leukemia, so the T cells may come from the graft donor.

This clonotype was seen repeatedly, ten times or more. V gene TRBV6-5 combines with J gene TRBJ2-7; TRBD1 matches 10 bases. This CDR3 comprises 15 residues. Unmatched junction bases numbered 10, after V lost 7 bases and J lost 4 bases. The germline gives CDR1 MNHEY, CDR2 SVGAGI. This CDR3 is CASNPLRDRGYEQYF. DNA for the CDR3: TGTGCCAGCAACCCCCTCCGGGACAGGGGATACGAGCAGTACTTC.

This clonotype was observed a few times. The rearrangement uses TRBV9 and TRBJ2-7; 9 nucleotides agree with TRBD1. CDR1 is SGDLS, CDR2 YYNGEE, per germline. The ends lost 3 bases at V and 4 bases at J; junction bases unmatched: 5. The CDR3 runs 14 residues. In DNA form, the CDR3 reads TGTGCCAGCAGCGCCTGGGGGACAGGGTACGAGCAGTACTTC. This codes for CASSAWGTGYEQYF.

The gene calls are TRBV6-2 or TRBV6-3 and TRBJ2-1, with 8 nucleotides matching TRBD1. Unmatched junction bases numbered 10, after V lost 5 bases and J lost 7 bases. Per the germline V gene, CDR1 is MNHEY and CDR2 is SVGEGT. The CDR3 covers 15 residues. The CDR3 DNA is TGTGCCAGCAGTAAGCCAGGGGGCGGAAAAAATGAGCAGTTCTTC. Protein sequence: CASSKPGGGKNEQFF.

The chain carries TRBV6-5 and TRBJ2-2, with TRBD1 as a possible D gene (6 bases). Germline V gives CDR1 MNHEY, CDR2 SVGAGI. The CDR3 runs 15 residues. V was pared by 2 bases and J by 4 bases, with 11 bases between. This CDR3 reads CASSYAGASTGELFF. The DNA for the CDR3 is TGTGCCAGCAGTTACGCAGGGGCCAGCACCGGGGAGCTGTTTTTT.

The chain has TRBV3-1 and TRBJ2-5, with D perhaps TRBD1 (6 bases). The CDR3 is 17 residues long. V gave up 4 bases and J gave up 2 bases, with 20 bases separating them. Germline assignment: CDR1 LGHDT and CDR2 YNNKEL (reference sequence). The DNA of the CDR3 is TGTGCCAGCAGCCGGAGGCAGGGGAGTCACCTGCAAGAGACCCAGTACTTC. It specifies CASSRRQGSHLQETQYF.

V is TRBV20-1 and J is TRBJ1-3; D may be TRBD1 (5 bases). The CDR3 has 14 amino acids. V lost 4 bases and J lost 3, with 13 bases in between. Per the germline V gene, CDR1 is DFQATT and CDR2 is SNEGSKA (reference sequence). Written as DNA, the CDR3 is TGCAGTGCTACGTACGGGGCACATGGAAACACCATATATTTT. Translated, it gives CSATYGAHGNTIYF.

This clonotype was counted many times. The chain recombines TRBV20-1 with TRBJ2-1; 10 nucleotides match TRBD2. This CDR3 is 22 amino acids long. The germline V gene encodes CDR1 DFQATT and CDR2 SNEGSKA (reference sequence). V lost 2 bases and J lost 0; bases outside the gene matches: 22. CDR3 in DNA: TGCAGTGCTAGATACCGTTGGGGAGCGGGGGGGCCGTTAGCAAACTCCTACAATGAGCAGTTCTTC. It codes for CSARYRWGAGGPLANSYNEQFF.

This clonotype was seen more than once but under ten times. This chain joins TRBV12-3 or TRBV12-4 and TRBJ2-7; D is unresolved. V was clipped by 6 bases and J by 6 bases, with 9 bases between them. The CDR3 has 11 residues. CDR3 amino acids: CASSDISEQYF. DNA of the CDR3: TGTGCCAGCAGCGACATCTCCGAGCAGTACTTC.

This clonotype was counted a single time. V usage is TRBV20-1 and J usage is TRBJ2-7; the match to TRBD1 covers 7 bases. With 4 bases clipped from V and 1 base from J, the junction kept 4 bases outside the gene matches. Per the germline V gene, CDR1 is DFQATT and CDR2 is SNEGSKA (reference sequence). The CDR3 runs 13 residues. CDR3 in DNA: TGCAGTGCTACCGGGACAGAGTCCTACGAGCAGTACGTC. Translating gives CSATGTESYEQYV.

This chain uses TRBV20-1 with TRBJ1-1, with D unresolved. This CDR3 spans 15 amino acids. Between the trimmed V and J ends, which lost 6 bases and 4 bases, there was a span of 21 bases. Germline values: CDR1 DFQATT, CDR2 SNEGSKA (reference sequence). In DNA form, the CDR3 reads TGCAGTGCCCGCGCGGATGCGATTGCGAGCACTGAAGCTTTCTTT. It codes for CSARADAIASTEAFF.

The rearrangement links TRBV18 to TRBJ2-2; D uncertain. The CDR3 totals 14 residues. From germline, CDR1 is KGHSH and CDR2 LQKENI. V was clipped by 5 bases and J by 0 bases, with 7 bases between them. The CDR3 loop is CASSTNANTGELFF. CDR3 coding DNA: TGTGCCAGCTCAACTAACGCGAACACCGGGGAGCTGTTTTTT.

The CDR3 bases are TGCGCCAGCAGCTTGGAAAGGGGTGAAAAACTGTTTTTT. Protein product: CASSLERGEKLFF. V gene TRBV5-1 combines with J gene TRBJ1-4; TRBD1 might be the D (5 bases). V shed 0 bases and J shed 7 bases, with 7 bases lying between them. Germline CDR1 SGHRS, CDR2 YFSETQ. The CDR3 consists of 13 residues.

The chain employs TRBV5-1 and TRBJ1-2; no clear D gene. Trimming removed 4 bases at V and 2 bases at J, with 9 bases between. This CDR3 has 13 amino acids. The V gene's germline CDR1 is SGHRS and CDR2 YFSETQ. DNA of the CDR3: TGCGCCAGCAGCAAATCAGACAACTATGGCTACACCTTC. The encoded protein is CASSKSDNYGYTF.

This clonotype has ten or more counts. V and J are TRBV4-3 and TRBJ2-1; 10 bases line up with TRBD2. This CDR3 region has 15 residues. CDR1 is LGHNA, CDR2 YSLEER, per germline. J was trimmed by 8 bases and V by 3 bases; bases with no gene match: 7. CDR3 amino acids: CASSQSGTSVDEQFF. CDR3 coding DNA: TGCGCCAGCAGCCAGTCCGGGACTAGCGTGGATGAGCAGTTCTTC.

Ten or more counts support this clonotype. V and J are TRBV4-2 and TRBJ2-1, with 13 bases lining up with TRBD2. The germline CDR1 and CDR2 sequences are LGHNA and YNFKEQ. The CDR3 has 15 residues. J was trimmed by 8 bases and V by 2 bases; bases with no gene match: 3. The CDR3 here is CASSQTSGGADEQFF. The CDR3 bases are TGTGCCAGCAGCCAAACTAGCGGGGGGGCCGATGAGCAGTTCTTC.

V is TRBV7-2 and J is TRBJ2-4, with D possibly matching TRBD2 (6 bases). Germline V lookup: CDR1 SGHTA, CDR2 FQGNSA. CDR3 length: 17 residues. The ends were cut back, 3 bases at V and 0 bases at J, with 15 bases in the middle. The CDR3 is CASSFVGGLLAKNIQYF. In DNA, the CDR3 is TGTGCCAGCAGCTTCGTCGGGGGACTTCTAGCCAAAAACATTCAGTACTTC. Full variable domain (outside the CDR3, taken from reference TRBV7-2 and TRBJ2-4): GAGVSQSPSNKVTEKGKDVELRCDPISGHTALYWYRQSLGQGLEFLIYFQGNSAPDKSGLPSDRFSAERTGGSVSTLTIQRTQQEDSAVYLCASSFVGGLLAKNIQYFGAGTRLSVL.

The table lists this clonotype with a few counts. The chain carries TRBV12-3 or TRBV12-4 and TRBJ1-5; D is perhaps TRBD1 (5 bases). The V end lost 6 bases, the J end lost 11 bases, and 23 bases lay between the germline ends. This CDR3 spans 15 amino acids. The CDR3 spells CASSPGGTNGWTQHF. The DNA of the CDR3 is TGTGCCAGCAGCCCCGGAGGGACCAACGGATGGACCCAGCATTTT.